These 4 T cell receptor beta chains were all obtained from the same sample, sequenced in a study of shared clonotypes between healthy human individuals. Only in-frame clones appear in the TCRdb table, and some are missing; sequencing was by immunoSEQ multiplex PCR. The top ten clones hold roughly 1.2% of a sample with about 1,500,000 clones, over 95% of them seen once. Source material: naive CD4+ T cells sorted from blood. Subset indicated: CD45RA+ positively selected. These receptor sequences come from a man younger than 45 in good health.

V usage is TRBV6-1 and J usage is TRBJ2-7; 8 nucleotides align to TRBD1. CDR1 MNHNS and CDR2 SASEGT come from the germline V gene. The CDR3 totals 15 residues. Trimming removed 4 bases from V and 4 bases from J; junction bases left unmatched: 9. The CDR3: CASSVGGTGPYEQYF. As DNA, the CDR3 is TGTGCCAGCAGTGTAGGGGGGACAGGCCCTTACGAGCAGTACTTC.

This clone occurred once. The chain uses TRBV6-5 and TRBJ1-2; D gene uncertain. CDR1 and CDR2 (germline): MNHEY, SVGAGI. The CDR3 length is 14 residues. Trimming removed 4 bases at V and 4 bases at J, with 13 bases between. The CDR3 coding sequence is TGTGCCAGCAGTTCCCCGGGCGGGAGCTATGGCTACACCTTC. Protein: CASSSPGGSYGYTF.

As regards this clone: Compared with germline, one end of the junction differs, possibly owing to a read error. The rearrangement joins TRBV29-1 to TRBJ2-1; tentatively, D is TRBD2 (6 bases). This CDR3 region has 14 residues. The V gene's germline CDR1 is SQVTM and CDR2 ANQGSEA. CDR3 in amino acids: CGGKASSGYNEQFF. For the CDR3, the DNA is TGTGGTGGTAAAGCCTCCAGCGGGTACAATGAGCAGTTCTTC.

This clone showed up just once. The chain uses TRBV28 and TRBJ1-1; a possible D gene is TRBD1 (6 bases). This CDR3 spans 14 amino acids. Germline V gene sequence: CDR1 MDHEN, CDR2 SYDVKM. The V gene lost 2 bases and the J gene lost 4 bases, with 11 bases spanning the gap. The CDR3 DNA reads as TGTGCCAGCAGTTTAAAAACAGGGATCACTGAAGCTTTCTTT. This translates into CASSLKTGITEAFF.